A selection of T cell receptor beta chains follows, all from one sample in a study of blood T cell repertoires in COVID-19. Here immunoSEQ multiplex PCR was the method, and the copy in TCRdb shows in-frame clones only, minus some. Of approximately 200,000 clones detected, 90% to 95% appear once; the ten largest clones hold approximately 0.69%. Sequences were obtained from peripheral blood. Receptors were obtained from a man aged 30 to 45 with COVID-19, enrolled during active disease. Each CDR3 is given with its conserved first and last residue. D genes are given only for firm matches. Clone size is not always given. Where it is, it says once, few, many or a class for expanded clones.

v_gene	j_gene	d_gene	abundance	CDR3aa
TRBV2	TRBJ1-1	NA	NA	CASSAGVVGTEAFF
TRBV11-2	TRBJ1-2	TRBD1	NA	CASSLGHRGANYGYTF
TRBV20-1	TRBJ2-7	TRBD2	NA	CSASPGGGTLSYEQYF
TRBV15	TRBJ2-7	NA	NA	CATSRDFRTHYEQYF
TRBV19	TRBJ1-3	TRBD1	NA	CASSGDSSGNTIYF
TRBV10-3	TRBJ1-2	TRBD1	NA	CAISVQGAANYGYTF
TRBV19	TRBJ1-5	TRBD1	NA	CASSGDRASNQPQHF
TRBV18	TRBJ1-3	TRBD1	NA	CASSPATGGSGNTIYF
TRBV25-1	TRBJ2-7	TRBD1	NA	CASSEGGQTSYEQYF
TRBV24-1	TRBJ2-1	TRBD1	NA	CATSAPGQGEDEQFF
TRBV19	TRBJ2-7	TRBD1	NA	CASSPGTGTYEQYF
TRBV19	TRBJ2-1	NA	NA	CASTVSGSYNEQFF
TRBV5-1	TRBJ2-3	TRBD2	once	CASSLAGGKDTQYF
TRBV11-2	TRBJ1-2	TRBD1	NA	CASSTYRGKITNYGYTF
TRBV5-4	TRBJ2-4	TRBD2	NA	CASSFERGAGNIQYF
TRBV9	TRBJ2-5	TRBD2	NA	CASSAEAGWETQYF
TRBV10-1	TRBJ1-2	TRBD1	NA	CASSERQGNYGYTF
TRBV19	TRBJ2-5	NA	NA	CASSIGPSLETQYF
TRBV7-9	TRBJ2-5	NA	NA	CASSSGVETQYF
TRBV3-1/TRBV3-2	TRBJ2-3	TRBD2	NA	CASSQGAGGKYF
TRBV18	TRBJ1-6	NA	NA	CASSPPQGRYSPLHF
TRBV11-2	TRBJ1-4	TRBD1	NA	CASSQGQGVASNQKLFF
TRBV5-4	TRBJ2-5	TRBD2	NA	CASSLRLAGGRETQYF
TRBV10-2	TRBJ1-2	NA	NA	CASSESDLAYGYTF
TRBV6-1	TRBJ1-2	NA	NA	CASSEYPGGYTF
TRBV19	TRBJ2-1	NA	NA	CASSTQRGGSSYNEQFF
TRBV5-1	TRBJ1-1	NA	NA	CASSLATANTEAFF
TRBV11-2	TRBJ1-2	TRBD1	NA	CASSLDRDRGRGYTF
TRBV20-1	TRBJ1-1	NA	NA	CSAREGTEAFF
TRBV6-5	TRBJ2-7	TRBD2	NA	CASSYKLAGAPYEQYF
TRBV7-3	TRBJ1-5	NA	NA	CASSLYRANQPQHF
TRBV24-1	TRBJ1-4	NA	NA	CATKGGHSQFGEKLFF
TRBV14	TRBJ1-2	TRBD1	NA	CASSPDRGYGYTF
TRBV2	TRBJ2-5	NA	NA	CASSEASGGGSLETQYF
TRBV12-3/TRBV12-4	TRBJ1-1	NA	NA	CASTRGGGTEAFF
TRBV7-6	TRBJ1-1	NA	once	CASSLAPEGYTEAFF
TRBV14	TRBJ2-5	NA	NA	CASSRRTRGYGETQYF
TRBV30	TRBJ1-1	NA	NA	CGGGNTEAFF
TRBV5-6	TRBJ1-4	TRBD1	once	CASSAGTVEKLFF
TRBV4-1	TRBJ1-1	NA	NA	CASSPIQGRHTEAFF
TRBV2	TRBJ1-2	TRBD1	NA	CASSEQGARGYTF
TRBV11-2	TRBJ2-1	TRBD2	NA	CASSLFMASGYNEQFF
TRBV7-6	TRBJ1-3	NA	NA	CASSPQGIPGNTIYF
TRBV6-5	TRBJ1-6	NA	NA	CASRQQGSYNSPLHF
TRBV2	TRBJ1-6	TRBD1	NA	CASRTGNNSPLHF
TRBV19	TRBJ1-4	TRBD1	NA	CASSTGPGQGVIGKLFF
TRBV6-1	TRBJ1-5	NA	once	CASSEAGLLNQPQHF
TRBV6-5	TRBJ1-5	TRBD1	once	CASADDRAQPQHF
TRBV19	TRBJ1-1	NA	NA	CASSIDWAALEAFF
TRBV9	TRBJ2-1	TRBD2	NA	CASSVEGGGLKQFF
TRBV6-5	TRBJ1-5	TRBD1	NA	CASSTRQGKQPQHF
TRBV5-1	TRBJ2-3	NA	NA	CASTRGAAPTDTQYF
TRBV5-6	TRBJ2-1	TRBD2	NA	CASSSGTTHEQFF
TRBV27	TRBJ2-7	TRBD2	NA	CASSLSGAGGFYEQYF
TRBV5-1	TRBJ2-1	TRBD2	NA	CASSLTSGGSSSYNEQFF
TRBV4-2	TRBJ2-3	TRBD1	NA	CASSQETGKSPDTQYF
TRBV6-5	TRBJ2-3	TRBD2	NA	CASSYAGGGATDTQYF
TRBV6-5	TRBJ1-2	NA	NA	CASSNTNYGYTF